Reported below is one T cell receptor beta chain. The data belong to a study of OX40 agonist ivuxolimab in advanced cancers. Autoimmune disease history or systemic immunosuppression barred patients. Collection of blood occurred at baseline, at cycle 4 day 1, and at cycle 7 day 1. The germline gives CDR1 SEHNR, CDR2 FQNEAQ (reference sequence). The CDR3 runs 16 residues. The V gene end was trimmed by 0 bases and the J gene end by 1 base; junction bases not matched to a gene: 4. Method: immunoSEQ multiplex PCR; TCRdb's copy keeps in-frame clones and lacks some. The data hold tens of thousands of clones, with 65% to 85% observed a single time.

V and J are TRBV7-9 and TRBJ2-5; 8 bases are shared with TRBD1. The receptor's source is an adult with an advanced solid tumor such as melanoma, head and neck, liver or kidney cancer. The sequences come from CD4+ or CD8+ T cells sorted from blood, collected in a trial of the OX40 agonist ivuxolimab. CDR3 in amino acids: CASSLAQGAPQETQYF. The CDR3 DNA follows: TGTGCCAGCAGCTTAGCCCAGGGGGCCCCCCAAGAGACCCAGTACTTC.